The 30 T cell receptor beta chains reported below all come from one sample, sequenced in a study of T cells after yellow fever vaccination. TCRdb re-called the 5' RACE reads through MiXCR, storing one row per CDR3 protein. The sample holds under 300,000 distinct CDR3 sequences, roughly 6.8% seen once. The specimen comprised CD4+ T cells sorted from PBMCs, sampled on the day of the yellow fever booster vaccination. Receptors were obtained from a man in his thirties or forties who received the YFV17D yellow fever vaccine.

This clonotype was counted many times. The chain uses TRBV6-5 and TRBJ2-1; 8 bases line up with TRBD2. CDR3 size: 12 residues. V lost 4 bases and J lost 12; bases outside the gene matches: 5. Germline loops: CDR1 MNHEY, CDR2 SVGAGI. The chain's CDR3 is CASSLPGGGQFF. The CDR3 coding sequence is TGTGCCAGCAGTTTGCCGGGAGGGGGGCAGTTCTTC.

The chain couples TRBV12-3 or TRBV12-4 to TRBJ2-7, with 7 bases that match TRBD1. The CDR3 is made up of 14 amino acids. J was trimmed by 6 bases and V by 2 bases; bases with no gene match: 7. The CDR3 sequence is CASSLRGPRSEQYF. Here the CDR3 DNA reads TGTGCCAGCAGTTTAAGGGGGCCCCGTAGCGAGCAGTACTTC.

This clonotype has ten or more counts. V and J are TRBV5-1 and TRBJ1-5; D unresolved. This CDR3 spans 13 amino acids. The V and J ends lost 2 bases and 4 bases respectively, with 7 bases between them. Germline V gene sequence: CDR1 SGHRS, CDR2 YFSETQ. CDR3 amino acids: CASSLYANQPQHF. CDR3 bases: TGCGCCAGCAGCTTATACGCAAATCAGCCCCAGCATTTT. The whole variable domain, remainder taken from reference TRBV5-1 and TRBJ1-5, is KAGVTQTPRYLIKTRGQQVTLSCSPISGHRSVSWYQQTPGQGLQFLFEYFSETQRNKGNFPGRFSGRQFSNSRSEMNVSTLELGDSALYLCASSLYANQPQHFGDGTRLSIL.

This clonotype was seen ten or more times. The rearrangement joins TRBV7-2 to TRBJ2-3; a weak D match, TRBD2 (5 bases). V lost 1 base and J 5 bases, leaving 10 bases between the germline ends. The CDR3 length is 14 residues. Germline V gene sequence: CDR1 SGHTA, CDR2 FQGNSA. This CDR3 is CASSLVSAGDTQYF. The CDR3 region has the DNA TGTGCCAGCAGCTTAGTCTCGGCGGGAGATACGCAGTATTTT.

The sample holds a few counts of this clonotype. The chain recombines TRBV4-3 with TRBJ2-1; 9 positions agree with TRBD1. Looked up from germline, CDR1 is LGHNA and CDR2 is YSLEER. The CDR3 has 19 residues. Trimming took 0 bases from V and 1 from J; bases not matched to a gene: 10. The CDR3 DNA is TGCGCCAGCAGCCAAGATACAGGGGGCGGAGTATCGTCCTACAATGAGCAGTTCTTC. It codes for CASSQDTGGGVSSYNEQFF.

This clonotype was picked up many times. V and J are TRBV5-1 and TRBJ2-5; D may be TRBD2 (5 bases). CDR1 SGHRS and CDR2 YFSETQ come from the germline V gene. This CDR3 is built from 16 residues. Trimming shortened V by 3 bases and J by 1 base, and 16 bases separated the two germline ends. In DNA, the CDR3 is TGCGCCAGCAGCTCAGGTGGTGCCGGGATCCAAGAGACCCAGTACTTC. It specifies CASSSGGAGIQETQYF.

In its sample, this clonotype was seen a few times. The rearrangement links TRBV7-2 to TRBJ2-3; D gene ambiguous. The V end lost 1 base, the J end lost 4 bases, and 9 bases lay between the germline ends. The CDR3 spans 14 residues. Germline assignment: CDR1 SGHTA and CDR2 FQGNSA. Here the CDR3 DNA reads TGTGCCAGCAGCTTAGTCGTAGCTGCAGATACGCAGTATTTT. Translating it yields CASSLVVAADTQYF.

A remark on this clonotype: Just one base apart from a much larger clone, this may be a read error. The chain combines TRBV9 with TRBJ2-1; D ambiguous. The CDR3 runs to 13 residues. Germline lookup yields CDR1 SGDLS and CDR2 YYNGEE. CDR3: CASSVGYYSEQFF. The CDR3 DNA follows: TGTGCCAGCAGCGTAGGGTACTACAGTGAGCAGTTCTTC.

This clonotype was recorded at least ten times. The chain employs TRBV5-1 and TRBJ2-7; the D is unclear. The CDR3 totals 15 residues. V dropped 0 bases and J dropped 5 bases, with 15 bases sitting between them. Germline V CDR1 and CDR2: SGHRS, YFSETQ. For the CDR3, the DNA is TGCGCCAGCAGCTTGGCCAATCCCTCTGGAAACGAGCAGTACTTC. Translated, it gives CASSLANPSGNEQYF. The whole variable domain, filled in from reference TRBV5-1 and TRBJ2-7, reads KAGVTQTPRYLIKTRGQQVTLSCSPISGHRSVSWYQQTPGQGLQFLFEYFSETQRNKGNFPGRFSGRQFSNSRSEMNVSTLELGDSALYLCASSLANPSGNEQYFGPGTRLTVT.

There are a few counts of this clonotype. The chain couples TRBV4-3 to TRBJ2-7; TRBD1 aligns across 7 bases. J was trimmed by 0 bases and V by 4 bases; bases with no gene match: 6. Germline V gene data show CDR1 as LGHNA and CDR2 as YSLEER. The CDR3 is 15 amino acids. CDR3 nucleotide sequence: TGCGCCAGCAGCCTGAAAAGGGACAGCTCCTACGAGCAGTACTTC. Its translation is CASSLKRDSSYEQYF.

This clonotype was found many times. The DNA for the CDR3 is TGTGCCAGCAGCTTAGGCTGGCCGGGACAGGGACAAGAGACCCAGTACTTC. Encoded protein: CASSLGWPGQGQETQYF. The chain has TRBV7-2 and TRBJ2-5, with 9 bases identical to TRBD1. Germline V gene lookup returns CDR1 SGHTA and CDR2 FQGNSA. V lost 1 base, J lost 2 bases, and 8 bases stayed unmatched. The CDR3 runs 17 residues.

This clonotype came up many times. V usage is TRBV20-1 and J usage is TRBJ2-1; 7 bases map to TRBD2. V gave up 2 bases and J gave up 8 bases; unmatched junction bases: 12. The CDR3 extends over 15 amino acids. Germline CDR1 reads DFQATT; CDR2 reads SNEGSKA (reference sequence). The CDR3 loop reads CSARRPGGNFHEQFF. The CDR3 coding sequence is TGCAGTGCTAGACGCCCCGGGGGGAACTTCCATGAGCAGTTCTTC.

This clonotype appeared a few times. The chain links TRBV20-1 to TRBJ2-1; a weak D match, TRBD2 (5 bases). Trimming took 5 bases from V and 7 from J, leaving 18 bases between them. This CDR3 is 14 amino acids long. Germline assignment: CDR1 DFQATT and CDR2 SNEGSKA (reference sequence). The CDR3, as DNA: TGCAGTGCTCAAGGGTCGGGGTTAGTGAATGAGCAGTTCTTC. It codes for CSAQGSGLVNEQFF.

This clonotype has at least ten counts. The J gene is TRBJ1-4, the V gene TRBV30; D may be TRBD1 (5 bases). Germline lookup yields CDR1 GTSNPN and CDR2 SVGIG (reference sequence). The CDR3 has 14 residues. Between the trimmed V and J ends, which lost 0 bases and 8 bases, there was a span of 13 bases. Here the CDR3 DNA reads TGTGCCTGGAGTGTAAGGGGCATTGGCGAAAAACTGTTTTTT. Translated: CAWSVRGIGEKLFF.

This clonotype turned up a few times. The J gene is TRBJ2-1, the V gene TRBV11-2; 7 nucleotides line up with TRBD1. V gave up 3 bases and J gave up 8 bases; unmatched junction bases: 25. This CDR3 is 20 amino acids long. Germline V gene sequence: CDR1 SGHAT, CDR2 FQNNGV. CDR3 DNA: TGTGCCAGCAGCTTCTTTAGACCCATCAGGGGGAGTAGGCCGGTGGATGAGCAGTTCTTC. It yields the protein CASSFFRPIRGSRPVDEQFF.

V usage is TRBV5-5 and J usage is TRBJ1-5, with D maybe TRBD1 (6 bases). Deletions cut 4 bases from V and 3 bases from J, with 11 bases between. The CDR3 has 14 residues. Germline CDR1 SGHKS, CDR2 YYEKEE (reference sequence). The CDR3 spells CASSTGHINQPQHF. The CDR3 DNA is TGTGCCAGCAGCACGGGACATATCAATCAGCCCCAGCATTTT.

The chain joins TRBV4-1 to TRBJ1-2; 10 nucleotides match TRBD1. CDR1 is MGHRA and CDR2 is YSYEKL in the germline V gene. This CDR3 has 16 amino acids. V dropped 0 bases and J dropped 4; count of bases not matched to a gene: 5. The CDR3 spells CASSQDLGQGTYGYTF. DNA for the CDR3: TGCGCCAGCAGCCAAGATCTGGGACAGGGGACCTATGGCTACACCTTC.

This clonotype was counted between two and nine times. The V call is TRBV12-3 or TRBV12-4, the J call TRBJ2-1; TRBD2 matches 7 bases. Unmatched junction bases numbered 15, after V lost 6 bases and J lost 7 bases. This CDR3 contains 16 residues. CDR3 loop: CASSPPEPGGYNEQFF. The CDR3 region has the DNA TGTGCCAGCAGCCCCCCTGAACCGGGAGGTTATAATGAGCAGTTCTTC.

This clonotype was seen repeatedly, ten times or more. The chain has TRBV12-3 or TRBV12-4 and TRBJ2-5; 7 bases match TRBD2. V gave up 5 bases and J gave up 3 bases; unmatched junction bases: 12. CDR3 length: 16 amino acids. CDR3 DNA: TGTGCCAGCAGTACCACCGGCAGACTAGCAGAAGAGACCCAGTACTTC. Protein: CASSTTGRLAEETQYF.

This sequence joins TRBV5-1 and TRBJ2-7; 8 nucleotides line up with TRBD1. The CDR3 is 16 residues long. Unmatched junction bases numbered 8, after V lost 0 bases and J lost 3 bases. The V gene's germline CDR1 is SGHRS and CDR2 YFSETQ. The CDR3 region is CASSLAKRTGFYEQYF. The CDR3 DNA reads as TGCGCCAGCAGCTTGGCCAAGAGGACAGGGTTCTACGAGCAGTACTTC.

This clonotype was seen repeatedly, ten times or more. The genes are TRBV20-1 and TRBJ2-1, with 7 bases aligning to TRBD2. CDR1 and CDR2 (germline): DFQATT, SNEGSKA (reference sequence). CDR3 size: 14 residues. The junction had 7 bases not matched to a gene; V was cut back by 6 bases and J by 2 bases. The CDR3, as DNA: TGCAGTGCCACACTAGCGAGTACCTACAATGAGCAGTTCTTC. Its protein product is CSATLASTYNEQFF.

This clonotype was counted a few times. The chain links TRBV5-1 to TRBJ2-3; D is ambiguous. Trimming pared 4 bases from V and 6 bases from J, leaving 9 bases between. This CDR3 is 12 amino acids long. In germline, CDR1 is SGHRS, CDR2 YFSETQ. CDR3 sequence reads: CASSEGSDTQYF. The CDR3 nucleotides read TGCGCCAGCAGCGAAGGTAGCGATACGCAGTATTTT.

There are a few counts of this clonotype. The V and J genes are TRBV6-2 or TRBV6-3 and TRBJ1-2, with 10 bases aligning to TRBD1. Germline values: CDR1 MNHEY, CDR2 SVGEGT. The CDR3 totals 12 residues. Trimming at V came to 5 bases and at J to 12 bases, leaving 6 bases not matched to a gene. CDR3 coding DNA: TGTGCCAGCAGTCGTGCGGGGACAGGGGACACCTTC. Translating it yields CASSRAGTGDTF.

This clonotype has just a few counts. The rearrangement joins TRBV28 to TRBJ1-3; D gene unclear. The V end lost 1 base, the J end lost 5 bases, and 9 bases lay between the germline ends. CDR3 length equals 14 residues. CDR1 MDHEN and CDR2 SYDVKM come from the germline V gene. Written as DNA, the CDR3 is TGTGCCAGCAGTTTATCCGCCGGGAGAAACACCATATATTTT. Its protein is CASSLSAGRNTIYF. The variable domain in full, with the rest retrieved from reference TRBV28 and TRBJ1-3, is DVKVTQSSRYLVKRTGEKVFLECVQDMDHENMFWYRQDPGLGLRLIYFSYDVKMKEKGDIPEGYSVSREKKERFSLILESASTNQTSMYLCASSLSAGRNTIYFGEGSWLTVV.

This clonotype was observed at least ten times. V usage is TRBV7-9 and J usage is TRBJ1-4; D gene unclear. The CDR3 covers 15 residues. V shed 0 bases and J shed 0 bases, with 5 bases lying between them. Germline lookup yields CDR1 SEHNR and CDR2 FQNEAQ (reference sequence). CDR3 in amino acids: CASSLAIATNEKLFF. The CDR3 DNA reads TGTGCCAGCAGCTTAGCGATAGCAACTAATGAAAAACTGTTTTTT.

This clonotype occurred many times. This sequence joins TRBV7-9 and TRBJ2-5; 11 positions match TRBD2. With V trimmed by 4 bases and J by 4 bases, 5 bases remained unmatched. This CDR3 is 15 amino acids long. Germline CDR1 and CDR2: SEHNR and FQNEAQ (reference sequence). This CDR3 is CASSSSLAGVETQYF. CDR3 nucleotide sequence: TGTGCCAGCAGCTCGTCACTAGCGGGAGTAGAGACCCAGTACTTC. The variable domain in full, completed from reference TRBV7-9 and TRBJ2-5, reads DTGVSQNPRHKITKRGQNVTFRCDPISEHNRLYWYRQTLGQGPEFLTYFQNEAQLEKSRLLSDRFSAERPKGSFSTLEIQRTEQGDSAMYLCASSSSLAGVETQYFGPGTRLLVL.

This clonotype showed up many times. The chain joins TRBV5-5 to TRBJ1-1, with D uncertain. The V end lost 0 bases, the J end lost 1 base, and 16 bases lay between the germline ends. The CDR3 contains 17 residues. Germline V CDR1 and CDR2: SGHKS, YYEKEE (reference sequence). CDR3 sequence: CASSLEIDTFTNTEAFF. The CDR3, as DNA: TGTGCCAGCAGCTTGGAGATTGATACCTTTACGAACACTGAAGCTTTCTTT.

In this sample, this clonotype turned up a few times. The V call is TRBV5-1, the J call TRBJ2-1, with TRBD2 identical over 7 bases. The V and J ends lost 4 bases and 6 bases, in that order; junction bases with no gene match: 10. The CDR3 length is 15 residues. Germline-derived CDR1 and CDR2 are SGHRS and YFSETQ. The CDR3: CASSGAGGSSNEQFF. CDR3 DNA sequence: TGCGCCAGCAGCGGGGCTGGCGGGAGTAGCAATGAGCAGTTCTTC.

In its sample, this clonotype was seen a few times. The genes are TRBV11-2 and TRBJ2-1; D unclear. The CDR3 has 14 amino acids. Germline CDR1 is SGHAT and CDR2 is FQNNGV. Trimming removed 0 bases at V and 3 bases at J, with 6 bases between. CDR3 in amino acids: CASSLDPHYNEQFF. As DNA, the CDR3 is TGTGCCAGCAGCTTAGATCCCCACTACAATGAGCAGTTCTTC.

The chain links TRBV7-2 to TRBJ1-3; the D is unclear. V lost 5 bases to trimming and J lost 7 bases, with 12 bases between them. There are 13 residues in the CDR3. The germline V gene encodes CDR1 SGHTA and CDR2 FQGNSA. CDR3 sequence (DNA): TGTGCCAGCAGCCCCCCCCCCCGGAACACCATATATTTT. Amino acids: CASSPPPRNTIYF.